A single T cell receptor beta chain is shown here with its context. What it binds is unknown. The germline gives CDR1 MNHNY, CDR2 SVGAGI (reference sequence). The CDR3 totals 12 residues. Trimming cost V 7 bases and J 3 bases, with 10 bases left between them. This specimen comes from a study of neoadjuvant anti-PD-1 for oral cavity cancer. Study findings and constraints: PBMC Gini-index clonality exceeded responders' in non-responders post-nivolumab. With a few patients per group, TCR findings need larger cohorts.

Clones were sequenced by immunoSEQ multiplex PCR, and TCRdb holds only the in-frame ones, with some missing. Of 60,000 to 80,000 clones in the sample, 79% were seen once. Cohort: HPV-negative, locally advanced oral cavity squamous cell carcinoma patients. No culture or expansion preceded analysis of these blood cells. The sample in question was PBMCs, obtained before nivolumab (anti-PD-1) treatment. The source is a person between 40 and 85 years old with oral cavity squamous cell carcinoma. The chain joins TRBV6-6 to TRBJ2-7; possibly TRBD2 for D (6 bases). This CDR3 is CASIGGDYEQYF. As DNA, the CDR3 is TGTGCCAGCATCGGAGGGGACTACGAGCAGTACTTC.